This T cell receptor (beta chain) was observed in a study of shared clonotypes between healthy human individuals (dated by TCRdb to 2018 to 2021). For the wider study: The cohort included three men and a couple of women between 18 and 49 years of age. Per donor, three plates each were used for CD4 naive and CD4 memory, two for CD8 naive, and one for CD8 memory. To estimate repertoire size and how much clonotype sharing occurs between individuals, the study deeply sequenced the blood TCR repertoires of a handful of healthy adults. Leukapheresis yielded between about 0.9 and 9.5 billion PBMCs per donor. To increase sequencing depth and limit assay-specific biases, TCR repertoire library preparation and sequencing were carried out by different laboratories using diverse techniques. General conclusions and limits of the study: Compared with non-shared clonotypes, clonotypes shared by all four sorted-subset donors had higher generation probabilities. Pairwise subsampling indicated that sequencing depth was expected to affect the degree of clonotype sharing among donors. Sampling was restricted to blood, and TCR repertoires in tissues likely differ from the TCR repertoires found in blood. Roughly 5% of naive CD4, 3.5% of naive CD8, about 2.1% of memory CD4, and 0.4% of memory CD8 clonotypes were shared across a few donors. Even with the large sequencing depth, rarefaction of the sorted-subset datasets indicated that sequencing was incomplete. The genetic and exposure-history diversity represented was limited by the small number of donors. Naive subsets generally had larger estimated clonotype richness than memory subsets.

In the case of this clone: Its recognized antigen is unknown. Base qualities are not at hand, and no much larger clone is one base apart.

CD8 naive samples were CD45RO-negative cells positively selected for CCR7, giving a CD45RA+CCR7+ population that excluded TemRA cells. Donors were healthy HIV-negative adults with no recently reported acute infections or vaccinations. Only Caucasian adults living in Nashville, Tennessee, USA were represented among the donors. After blood collection by leukapheresis, PBMCs were isolated using Ficoll-Histopaque density gradient centrifugation and then cryopreserved in the vapor phase of liquid nitrogen. Analytical flow cytometry was used to check the purity and quantity of each magnetically sorted T cell population. Genomic DNA was isolated from every sorted fraction and measured by UV absorbance on a Nanodrop 2000c. TCR CDR3 regions were amplified from genomic DNA by multiplex PCR using the deep immunoSEQ assay. Extracted genomic DNA from each cell subset was spread evenly across all wells of several immunoSEQ 96-well plates, with each plate serving as a replicate. For sorted subsets, each replicate PCR was loaded with approximately 190 ng genomic DNA, equivalent to 30,000 or so T cell genomes. Purified libraries were quantified with a Qubit 3.0 fluorometer, sized on a Bioanalyzer 2100, and re-quantified with the KAPA Library Quantification kit. Every immunoSEQ 96-well plate was sequenced on a separate single-read 150-cycle Illumina NextSeq 550 flow cell. As for how the authors treated the data: Because only junctional sequences without quality scores were contained in the immunoSEQ output, filtering matching that applied to full-length reads could not be performed. Sequences were annotated with PyIR, a Python wrapper for IgBLAST v1.9, using IMGT germline references to assign V/J genes and CDR3. Reads with weak V/J assignments (E-value above 1e-6), missing CDR3, stop codons, out-of-frame junctions, or ambiguous translated residues were removed. V3J clonotypes were defined as sequences sharing the same inferred V gene, J gene, and CDR3 amino acid sequence. The percentage overlap between two repertoires was calculated by dividing the number of shared unique clonotypes by the size of the smaller repertoire. Three approaches were used to assess repertoire richness: RTK rarefaction, the Chao1 estimator, and Recon v2.1 estimates of unobserved clonotypes. For all TCRbeta clonotypes obtained by the gDNA method from four donors, generation probabilities were computed with OLGA. The source is immuneACCESS, and TCRdb retained only in-frame sequences with V and J called. Part of the clones is not carried over; for the studies checked, unresolved V genes explain less than half of this, and the remainder is unexplained. V, J and clone size reflect that table, while D and trimming were determined from the DNA. The sample table contains fewer than 1 million clones; only one count was recorded for about 96% of them. Around 0.25% of the sample belongs to the ten largest clones.

Its CDR3 holds 17 amino acids, cysteine through phenylalanine. Just CDR3 DNA is preserved here, 51 bases in frame from base 1. The V end gives up 1 base and the J end 3 bases, leaving 9 bases in the junction not matched to a gene. CDR1 SEHNR and CDR2 FQNEAQ were looked up in the germline V gene (reference sequence). The chain is assembled from TRBV7-9 and TRBJ2-3; 8 central nucleotides agree with TRBD1. The sample comprised naive CD8+ T cells sorted from blood. The cell subset or site label of this sample denotes: CD45RA+CCR7+. The sequence was collected from a man aged 30 to 45 in good health. The DNA reads TGTGCCAGCAGCTTAGTTCCGGGACAGGAGAGAACAGATACGCAGTATTTT. Its translation is CASSLVPGQERTDTQYF.